One TCR beta chain is described in this entry. Its antigen remains unidentified. The CDR3 runs to 16 residues. Between the trimmed V and J ends, which lost 2 bases and 1 base, there was a span of 12 bases. Germline V lookup: CDR1 SEHNR, CDR2 FQNEAQ (reference sequence). Use of 60 Vbeta and 13 Jbeta primers characterized the PCR. TCRdb's table, derived via immunoSEQ multiplex PCR, lists solely in-frame clones and lacks some. The data hold over 150,000 clones, with 75% to 85% observed a single time. This entry is derived from a study of cytomegalovirus exposure and HLA in healthy donors. General study findings and limits: Both high specificity and high sensitivity reportedly marked the classifier's diagnosis of cytomegalovirus status. Later analysis reportedly placed an Asian-associated ancestry cluster below the roughly 700-donor mean in N-insertions.

The J gene is TRBJ2-1, the V gene TRBV7-9; D is unclear. Sequencing was performed on PBMCs. The clonotype was recovered from a man aged 25-45 years in good health and CMV-seropositive. The CDR3 reads CASSLYTAASYNEQFF. The CDR3 coding sequence is TGTGCCAGCAGCTTATATACAGCTGCTTCCTACAATGAGCAGTTCTTC.